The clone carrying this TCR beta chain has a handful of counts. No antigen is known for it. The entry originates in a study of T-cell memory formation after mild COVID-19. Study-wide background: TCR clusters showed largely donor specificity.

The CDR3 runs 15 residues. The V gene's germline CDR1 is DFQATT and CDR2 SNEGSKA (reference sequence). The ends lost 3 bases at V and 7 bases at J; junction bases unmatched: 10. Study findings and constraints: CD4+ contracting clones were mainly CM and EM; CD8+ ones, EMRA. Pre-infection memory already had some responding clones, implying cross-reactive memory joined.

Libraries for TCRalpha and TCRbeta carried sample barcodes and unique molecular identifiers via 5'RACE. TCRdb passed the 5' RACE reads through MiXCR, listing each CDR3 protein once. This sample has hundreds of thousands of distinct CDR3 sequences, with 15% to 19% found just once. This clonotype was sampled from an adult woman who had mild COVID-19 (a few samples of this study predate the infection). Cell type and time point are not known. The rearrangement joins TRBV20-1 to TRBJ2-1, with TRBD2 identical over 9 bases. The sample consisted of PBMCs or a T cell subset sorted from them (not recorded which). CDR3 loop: CSARSIAGVLNEQFF. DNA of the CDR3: TGCAGTGCTAGGTCCATAGCGGGAGTACTTAATGAGCAGTTCTTC.